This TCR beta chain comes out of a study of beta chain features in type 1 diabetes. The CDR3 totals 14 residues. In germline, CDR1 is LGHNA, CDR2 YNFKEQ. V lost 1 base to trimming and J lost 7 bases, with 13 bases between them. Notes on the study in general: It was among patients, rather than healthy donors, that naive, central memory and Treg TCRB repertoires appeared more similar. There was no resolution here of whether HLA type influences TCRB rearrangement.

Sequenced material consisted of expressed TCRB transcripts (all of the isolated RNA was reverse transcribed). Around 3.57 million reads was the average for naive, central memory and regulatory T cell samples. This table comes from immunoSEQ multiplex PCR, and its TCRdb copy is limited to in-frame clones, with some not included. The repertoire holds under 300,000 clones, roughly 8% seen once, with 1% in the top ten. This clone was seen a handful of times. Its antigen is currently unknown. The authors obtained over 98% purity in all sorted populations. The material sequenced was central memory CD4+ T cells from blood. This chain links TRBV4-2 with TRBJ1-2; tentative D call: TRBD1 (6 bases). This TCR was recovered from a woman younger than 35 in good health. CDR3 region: CASSQAQGIFGYTF. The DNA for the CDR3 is TGTGCCAGCAGCCAAGCCCAGGGGATATTTGGCTACACCTTC.